One sample yielded the 4 T cell receptor beta chains listed below, sequenced in a study of T cells in Graves' hyperthyroidism and ophthalmopathy (dated by TCRdb to about 2019). Receptors were amplified or captured by multiplex PCR. Sequencing instrument: Illumina HiSeq 2000. The TCR beta CDR3 regions were amplified from RNA transcripts. A first-round RT-PCR of the TCR CDR3 used the HTBI primer set with the Qiagen OneStep RT-PCR kit. TCRdb trimmed public reads at Q25 via fastp, called clones via MiXCR and kept in-frame beta chains. A single entry per CDR3 protein holds the most common genes and DNA from its merged rows. This sample comprises about 350,000 distinct CDR3 sequences, 13% to 15% of them detected only once. The ten largest clones add up to roughly a fifth of the sample. Sequenced: blood. The receptors were gathered from a woman aged 55-75 years with Graves' ophthalmopathy.

This clonotype was seen repeatedly, ten times or more. CDR3 in amino acids: CSAEDYRGVFSYEQYF. CDR3 nucleotides: TGCAGTGCAGAGGACTACCGAGGGGTTTTCTCCTACGAGCAGTACTTC. The rearrangement uses TRBV20-1 and TRBJ2-7; D perhaps matches TRBD2 (6 bases). Trimming stripped 6 bases from V and 0 bases from J, with 21 bases between. CDR3 length equals 16 residues. Looked up from germline, CDR1 is DFQATT and CDR2 is SNEGSKA (reference sequence).

This clonotype was counted at least ten times. The chain carries TRBV5-6 and TRBJ2-5; no reliable D call. Germline CDR1 and CDR2: SGHDT and YYEEEE. V dropped 2 bases and J dropped 4 bases, with 9 bases sitting between them. The CDR3 length is 13 residues. CDR3 nucleotides: TGTGCCAGCAGCTTCACGTCCGCAGAGACCCAGTACTTC. Protein: CASSFTSAETQYF.

This rearrangement joins TRBV24-1 to TRBJ1-2; no clear D gene. The CDR3 consists of 16 residues. The V end lost 3 bases, the J end lost 4 bases, and 17 bases lay between the germline ends. Germline V CDR1 and CDR2: KGHDR, SFDVKD. This CDR3 is CATSDSASANFYGYTF. Here the CDR3 DNA reads TGTGCCACCAGTGATAGCGCCAGCGCAAACTTCTATGGCTACACCTTC.

This clonotype has at least ten counts. The chain employs TRBV7-2 and TRBJ1-2, with TRBD1 as a possible D gene (5 bases). CDR1 and CDR2 from the germline V gene are SGHTA and FQGNSA. Trimming removed 1 base from V and 2 bases from J, with 8 bases in between. The CDR3 totals 14 residues. As DNA, the CDR3 is TGTGCCAGCAGCTTAGGCCCAGGGAACTATGGCTACACCTTC. Protein: CASSLGPGNYGYTF.